The rows below give T cell receptor beta chains drawn from one sample of a study of beta chain features in type 1 diabetes. The protocol was immunoSEQ multiplex PCR, while the TCRdb copy is restricted to in-frame clones and leaves out a portion. Among a few hundred thousand clones listed, about 14% were seen once. The sequenced sample consisted of naive CD4+ T cells from blood. These receptor sequences come from a woman between 18 and 29 years old in good health. CDR3s include the opening cysteine and the closing phenylalanine or tryptophan. The D gene is left open where the match is weak. Only some rows state a clone size, as once, few, many or a class for expanded clones.

.	TRBV29-1	TRBJ2-3	.	CSALGNYDTQYF	TGCAGCGCACTAGGAAATTACGATACGCAGTATTTT
TRBD1	TRBV7-9	TRBJ2-7	.	CASSLAGQVYEQYF	TGTGCCAGCAGCTTAGCGGGACAGGTCTACGAGCAGTACTTC
.	TRBV7-9	TRBJ1-2	.	CASSLGTQGGGYTF	TGTGCCAGCAGCTTAGGCACTCAAGGGGGTGGCTACACCTTC
TRBD1	TRBV6-5	TRBJ1-5	few	CASGKDRGENQPQHF	TGTGCCAGCGGAAAGGACAGGGGCGAGAATCAGCCCCAGCATTTT
.	TRBV18	TRBJ1-2	few	CASSPTGLNDGYTF	TGTGCCAGCTCACCGACAGGCTTAAACGATGGCTACACCTTC
TRBD2	TRBV7-9	TRBJ2-5	.	CASTNYGTAGAQETQYF	TGTGCCAGCACCAATTACGGAACAGCGGGAGCACAAGAGACCCAGTACTTC
TRBD1	TRBV29-1	TRBJ1-1	.	CSVDADRVNTEAFF	TGCAGCGTTGATGCTGACAGGGTGAACACTGAAGCTTTCTTT
TRBD2	TRBV7-3	TRBJ2-2	few	CASSTRLAVGELFF	TGTGCCAGCAGCACCCGACTAGCGGTCGGGGAGCTGTTTTTT
.	TRBV7-2	TRBJ2-7	few	CASSLAAGAYEQYF	TGTGCCAGCAGCTTAGCTGCCGGTGCCTACGAGCAGTACTTC
.	TRBV18	TRBJ2-3	few	CASSLGGTLSTDTQYF	TGTGCCAGCTCGCTGGGCGGGACCCTGAGCACAGATACGCAGTATTTT
.	TRBV6-5	TRBJ2-7	few	CASSPYGSDYEQYF	TGTGCCAGCAGTCCATACGGGTCCGACTACGAGCAGTACTTC
TRBD2	TRBV9	TRBJ2-5	.	CASSVAAGRAETQYF	TGTGCCAGCAGCGTAGCGGCCGGGAGGGCAGAGACCCAGTACTTC
.	TRBV19	TRBJ2-3	.	CASSYVLRDRTDTQYF	TGTGCCAGTAGTTACGTGTTACGGGATCGGACAGATACGCAGTATTTT
.	TRBV20-1	TRBJ2-7	.	CSASERGEQYF	TGCAGTGCCTCTGAACGGGGAGAGCAGTACTTC
TRBD1	TRBV18	TRBJ2-2	.	CASSPRLKPTGTANTGELFF	TGTGCCAGCTCACCGAGGTTGAAGCCGACAGGGACCGCGAACACCGGGGAGCTGTTTTTT
TRBD1	TRBV5-1	TRBJ2-1	few	CASSSGQGAVNEQFF	TGCGCCAGCAGCTCCGGACAGGGGGCAGTGAATGAGCAGTTCTTC
.	TRBV30	TRBJ1-1	few	CAWSPKRTVNTEAFF	TGTGCCTGGAGTCCAAAAAGGACAGTGAACACTGAAGCTTTCTTT
TRBD1	TRBV7-8	TRBJ2-5	.	CASSTGQPLEETQYF	TGTGCCAGCAGCACGGGACAGCCTCTGGAGGAGACCCAGTACTTC
TRBD1	TRBV6-5	TRBJ2-7	.	CASLGRDRPYEQYF	TGTGCCAGCCTGGGCCGGGACAGGCCCTACGAGCAGTACTTC
TRBD1	TRBV10-1	TRBJ1-2	.	CASSPRDRVGGYTF	TGCGCCAGCAGCCCACGGGACAGGGTAGGAGGCTACACCTTC
TRBD1	TRBV6-5	TRBJ1-1	few	CASREGQQMNTEAFF	TGTGCCAGCAGGGAGGGACAGCAGATGAACACTGAAGCTTTCTTT
.	TRBV27	TRBJ1-1	.	CASSTGTEAFF	TGTGCCAGCAGTACAGGGACTGAAGCTTTCTTT
TRBD1	TRBV29-1	TRBJ1-1	few	CSGNRGRNTEAFF	TGCAGCGGGAACAGGGGGAGAAACACTGAAGCTTTCTTT
TRBD2	TRBV7-9	TRBJ2-7	.	CASRLLAGGTDEQYF	TGTGCCAGCAGGCTACTAGCGGGAGGTACGGACGAGCAGTACTTC
TRBD2	TRBV28	TRBJ2-1	.	CASSPRTSVYEQFF	TGTGCCAGCAGCCCAAGGACTAGCGTTTATGAGCAGTTCTTC
.	TRBV11-2	TRBJ1-4	.	CASSSWAPAATNEKLFF	TGTGCCAGCAGCTCTTGGGCCCCAGCTGCAACTAATGAAAAACTGTTTTTT
TRBD2	TRBV29-1	TRBJ2-5	once	CSVDRTSGSRSPETQYF	TGCAGCGTTGATAGGACTAGCGGGAGTAGGAGTCCAGAGACCCAGTACTTC
.	TRBV11-3	TRBJ2-3	few	CASSFRRGVTDTQYF	TGTGCCAGCAGCTTCCGCAGGGGGGTAACAGATACGCAGTATTTT
TRBD2	TRBV29-1	TRBJ2-5	.	CSVLTSSQETQYF	TGCAGCGTTCTGACTAGCAGCCAAGAGACCCAGTACTTC
TRBD2	TRBV30	TRBJ2-1	few	CAWSTERTSGRAGGEQFF	TGTGCCTGGAGTACCGAACGGACTAGCGGGAGGGCTGGGGGTGAGCAGTTCTTC
TRBD1	TRBV7-9	TRBJ1-5	few	CASSQEPGQGRNQPQHF	TGTGCCAGCAGCCAAGAACCAGGACAGGGGCGCAATCAGCCCCAGCATTTT
.	TRBV4-3	TRBJ1-3	few	CASSQEGRGYSGNTIYF	TGCGCCAGCAGCCAAGAAGGCAGGGGCTACTCTGGAAACACCATATATTTT
.	TRBV4-2	TRBJ1-5	.	CASSPGVEQPQHF	TGTGCCAGCAGCCCAGGGGTCGAGCAGCCCCAGCATTTT
.	TRBV7-9	TRBJ2-3	few	CASSLDIRTDTQYF	TGTGCCAGCAGCTTGGACATTAGGACAGATACGCAGTATTTT
.	TRBV30	TRBJ2-1	.	CAWSVLGSNEQFF	TGTGCCTGGAGTGTACTAGGAAGCAATGAGCAGTTCTTC
TRBD1	TRBV2	TRBJ1-1	once	CASRLDRGRAFF	TGTGCCAGCAGACTGGACAGGGGAAGAGCTTTCTTT
.	TRBV11-2	TRBJ2-7	few	CASSLHRQGLEQYF	TGTGCCAGCAGCTTACACCGACAGGGACTCGAGCAGTACTTC
TRBD2	TRBV5-1	TRBJ2-2	.	CASSLGLAGALTGELFF	TGCGCCAGCAGCCTCGGACTAGCGGGAGCGCTCACCGGGGAGCTGTTTTTT
.	TRBV28	TRBJ2-5	.	CASSLGRGTLQETQYF	TGTGCCAGCAGTTTAGGCCGCGGGACTCTCCAAGAGACCCAGTACTTC
.	TRBV27	TRBJ1-4	.	CASSIQATNEKLFF	TGTGCCAGCAGTATTCAGGCAACTAATGAAAAACTGTTTTTT
TRBD2	TRBV27	TRBJ2-6	.	CASSLAGTSGSGANVLTF	TGTGCCAGCAGTTTAGCCGGGACTAGCGGCTCTGGGGCCAACGTCCTGACTTTC
.	TRBV7-9	TRBJ2-7	.	CASSLGQRSNYEQYF	TGTGCCAGCAGTCTCGGACAGAGAAGTAACTACGAGCAGTACTTC
.	TRBV29-1	TRBJ2-2	.	CSVTGASLNTGELFF	TGCAGCGTAACAGGAGCTTCCTTGAACACCGGGGAGCTGTTTTTT
TRBD1	TRBV30	TRBJ2-7	few	CAWSGRQGLHEQYF	TGTGCCTGGAGTGGGAGACAGGGTCTCCACGAGCAGTACTTC
TRBD2	TRBV29-1	TRBJ2-7	.	CSYRTSGTYEQYF	TGCAGCTATCGGACTAGCGGTACCTACGAGCAGTACTTC
.	TRBV29-1	TRBJ2-4	few	CSVGDTKNIQYF	TGCAGCGTTGGGGACACCAAAAACATTCAGTACTTC
TRBD2	TRBV29-1	TRBJ2-1	few	CSVAGREGLHEQFF	TGCAGCGTTGCGGGGCGGGAGGGCCTCCATGAGCAGTTCTTC
.	TRBV5-1	TRBJ2-7	.	CASREESEQYF	TGCGCCAGCAGGGAGGAAAGCGAGCAGTACTTC
TRBD1	TRBV14	TRBJ2-3	.	CASSQGQLSTDTQYF	TGTGCCAGCAGCCAGGGACAGCTGAGTACAGATACGCAGTATTTT
.	TRBV30	TRBJ2-7	.	CAWSVTDEQYF	TGTGCCTGGAGTGTCACGGACGAGCAGTACTTC
.	TRBV7-2	TRBJ2-3	few	CASSLDGASTDTQYF	TGTGCCAGCAGCTTAGACGGAGCTAGCACAGATACGCAGTATTTT
TRBD2	TRBV5-1	TRBJ2-1	.	CASSFRLAGYNEQFF	TGCGCCAGCAGCTTCCGGCTAGCGGGATACAATGAGCAGTTCTTC
TRBD1	TRBV30	TRBJ1-4	.	CALIKTGVNEKLFF	TGTGCCCTTATCAAAACAGGGGTGAATGAAAAACTGTTTTTT
TRBD2	TRBV5-1	TRBJ2-3	.	CASSFIAGLSTDTQYF	TGCGCCAGCAGCTTTATAGCGGGCCTGAGCACAGATACGCAGTATTTT